Listed here are 16 T cell receptor beta chains from one sample, sequenced in a study of T cell clonality in common variable immunodeficiency. Assay: immunoSEQ multiplex PCR; the TCRdb copy retains only in-frame clones and omits some. The sample shows about 28,000 clones, none of them appearing just once. Sequencing used peripheral blood mononuclear cells. These receptors originate from a person aged 18 to 75 in good health.

This clone was seen repeatedly, ten times or more. An end of the junction does not agree with germline; a read error may underlie this. The CDR3 end falls 3 residues outside the read, so it is completed with the germline J gene. The chain combines TRBV4-2 with TRBJ2-2, with D possibly being TRBD2 (7 bases). Germline V gene lookup returns CDR1 LGHNA and CDR2 YNFKEQ. The CDR3 extends over 16 amino acids. The CDR3 loop reads CASSQAQPAGANVLFF. The DNA read from the CDR3 is TGCGCCAGCAGCCAAGCACAGCCGGCGGGGGCCAACGTG.

This clone was counted between two and nine times. The read falls 3 residues short of the CDR3 end, and the missing part is taken from the germline J gene. The chain is built from TRBV7-8 and TRBJ1-6, with D possibly being TRBD1 (6 bases). With 4 bases removed from V and 8 bases from J, the gap between germline ends came to 15 bases. Germline values: CDR1 SGHVS, CDR2 FQNEAQ. The CDR3 is 15 residues long. The covered CDR3 bases are TGTGCCAGCAGCTCACGCCAGGGGAAAGATTCACCC. It translates to CASSSRQGKDSP. The entire CDR3 protein reads CASSSRQGKDSPLHF.

This clone was seen at least ten times. Read coverage stops 3 residues before the CDR3 terminus; the germline J gene supplies the remainder. The rearrangement uses TRBV28 and TRBJ1-1; D is possibly TRBD1 (5 bases). The CDR3 has 15 amino acids. The V end was cut by 6 bases, the J end by 6 bases, with 20 bases between. Germline V lookup: CDR1 MDHEN, CDR2 SYDVKM. CDR3 in amino acids: CASSLDSGKKAEAFF. The sequenced part of the CDR3 DNA is TGTGCCAGCAGCCTCGACTCAGGGAAGAAAGCTGAA.

This clone was found many times. The read falls 3 residues short of the CDR3 end, and the missing part is taken from the germline J gene. This chain links TRBV19 with TRBJ2-1; D not certain. Germline CDR1 is LNHDA and CDR2 is SQIVND (reference sequence). V was clipped by 6 bases and J by 8 bases, with 8 bases between them. The CDR3 is 11 residues long. CDR3: CASRALDEQFF. CDR3 bases read: TGTGCCAGTAGGGCCCTCGATGAG.

This clone was seen many times. Coverage ceases 3 residues before the CDR3 finishes, and the germline J gene fills in the end. V is TRBV19 and J is TRBJ2-3, with a tentative D call TRBD2 (5 bases). CDR1 is LNHDA, CDR2 SQIVND, per germline (reference sequence). The CDR3 runs to 11 residues. V dropped 7 bases and J dropped 4 bases, with 6 bases sitting between them. The part of the CDR3 DNA that was read is TGTGCCAGTAACGGGGCAGATACG. It codes for CASNGADT. The whole CDR3 region reads CASNGADTQYF.

This clone showed up just a few times. Other DNA variants within this sample encode the same CDR3. The DNA read from the CDR3 is TGTGCCAGCAGCTTGGGCGAGGGCCGAGGTGAG. It specifies CASSLGEGRGE. The entire CDR3 sequence reads CASSLGEGRGEQFF. The rearrangement links TRBV7-2 to TRBJ2-1; maybe TRBD2 (5 bases). The read ends 3 residues before the CDR3 terminus; that terminus is restored from the germline J gene. With 3 bases removed from V and 9 bases from J, the gap between germline ends came to 15 bases. CDR1 is SGHTA, CDR2 FQGNSA, per germline. This CDR3 contains 14 residues.

This clone was observed a handful of times. The read terminates 3 residues ahead of where the CDR3 ends, so the germline J gene completes it. The genes are TRBV18 and TRBJ2-5, with 7 bases fitting TRBD2. V was pared by 6 bases and J by 5 bases, with 9 bases of the junction left unmatched. CDR3 length equals 14 residues. CDR1 and CDR2 (germline): KGHSH, LQKENI. CDR3 sequence reads: CASSPSSGGETQYF. CDR3 DNA, as far as it was read: TGTGCCAGCTCCCCCTCCTCCGGGGGGGAGACC.

This clone was seen at least ten times. The read ends 3 residues before the CDR3 terminus; that terminus is restored from the germline J gene. The chain uses TRBV28 and TRBJ2-7; the D gene is possibly TRBD2 (5 bases). Germline values: CDR1 MDHEN, CDR2 SYDVKM. V lost 6 bases to trimming and J lost 2 bases, with 14 bases between them. The CDR3 loop spans 14 amino acids. Incomplete CDR3 DNA: TGTGCCAGCAGCCTAGCAGGAGATACCTACGAG. Protein: CASSLAGDTYE. The whole CDR3 sequence is CASSLAGDTYEQYF.

The table lists this clone with many counts. The CDR3 bases that were read are TGTGCCAGCATGTTTCCTCTAAGTCCCTACGAG. Its protein is CASMFPLSPYE. The CDR3 reads in full as CASMFPLSPYEQYF. V gene TRBV6-2 or TRBV6-3 combines with J gene TRBJ2-7; D is uncertain. The read terminates 3 residues before the CDR3 end, so the remaining end is supplied by the germline J gene. V dropped 7 bases and J dropped 2 bases, with 15 bases sitting between them. In germline, CDR1 is MNHEY, CDR2 SVGEGT. The CDR3 extends over 14 amino acids.

This clone has at least ten counts. Read coverage stops 3 residues before the CDR3 terminus; the germline J gene supplies the remainder. This chain connects TRBV18 to TRBJ1-1; TRBD1 might be the D (6 bases). The ends were cut back, 2 bases at V and 1 base at J, with 14 bases in the middle. Germline assignment: CDR1 KGHSH and CDR2 LQKENI. The CDR3 runs to 16 residues. CDR3 amino acids: CASSPVRGGWNTEAFF. The covered CDR3 bases are TGTGCCAGCTCACCAGTTCGGGGGGGCTGGAACACTGAA.

As concerns this clone: The read falls 3 residues short of the CDR3 end, and the missing part is taken from the germline J gene. The chain recombines TRBV18 with TRBJ2-5, with 7 bases fitting TRBD1. Germline V CDR1 and CDR2: KGHSH, LQKENI. Trimming at V came to 6 bases and at J to 5 bases, leaving 6 bases not matched to a gene. There are 13 residues in the CDR3. The CDR3 bases that were read are TGTGCCAGCTCGGCGACAGGGACCGAGACC. It specifies CASSATGTET. The whole CDR3 protein is CASSATGTETQYF.

CDR3 sequence: CASTPEQGSYNSPLFF. The covered CDR3 bases are TGTGCCAGTACCCCGGAGCAGGGTTCCTATAATTCACCG. V usage is TRBV19 and J usage is TRBJ2-2; D perhaps matches TRBD1 (5 bases). The read is 3 residues too short to cover the CDR3 end, so that end is filled in from the germline J gene. This CDR3 has 16 amino acids. CDR1 and CDR2 from the germline V gene are LNHDA and SQIVND (reference sequence). Combining the CDR3 with reference TRBV19 and TRBJ2-2 gives the whole variable domain DGGITQSPKYLFRKEGQNVTLSCEQNLNHDAMYWYRQDPGQGLRLIYYSQIVNDFQKGDIAEGYSVSREKKESFPLTVTSAQKNPTAFYLCASTPEQGSYNSPLFFGEGSRLTVL.

This clone was counted many times. The read ends 3 residues before the CDR3 terminus; that terminus is restored from the germline J gene. The rearrangement joins TRBV20-1 to TRBJ2-7; 9 bases line up with TRBD1. J was trimmed by 2 bases and V by 3 bases; bases with no gene match: 5. Germline values: CDR1 DFQATT, CDR2 SNEGSKA (reference sequence). The length of the CDR3 is 14 residues. The CDR3 bases that were read are TGCAGTGCTAGGCCGACAGGGGGTACCTACGAG. Translated, it gives CSARPTGGTYE. The CDR3 reads in full as CSARPTGGTYEQYF.

This clone was recorded at least ten times. The CDR3 end lies 3 residues beyond the end of the read and is filled in from the germline J gene. Other DNA variants within this sample encode the same CDR3. The rearrangement links TRBV7-8 to TRBJ1-1; TRBD1 might be the D (6 bases). Germline CDR1 SGHVS, CDR2 FQNEAQ. The CDR3 is made up of 13 amino acids. The part of the CDR3 DNA that was read is TGTGCCAGCAGCTTATTCCCAGGACAGCTG. Translating gives CASSLFPGQL. The whole CDR3 sequence reads CASSLFPGQLAFF.

This clone was seen ten or more times. The read halts 3 residues ahead of the CDR3 end, with the missing end drawn from the germline J gene. V usage is TRBV20-1 and J usage is TRBJ1-2; 8 bases line up with TRBD1. Trimming took 6 bases from V and 7 from J; bases not matched to a gene: 16. The CDR3 is 15 amino acids. From germline, CDR1 is DFQATT and CDR2 SNEGSKA (reference sequence). The sequenced part of the CDR3 DNA is TGCAGTGCCCTTCCCTTGGAAGGACAGGGAGTTGGC. Residues: CSALPLEGQGVG. The complete CDR3 reads CSALPLEGQGVGYTF.

Ten or more counts support this clone. The CDR3 extends 3 residues past the end of the read, so its final part is completed from the germline J gene. V gene TRBV20-1 combines with J gene TRBJ1-6, with TRBD1 identical over 7 bases. V lost 4 bases, J lost 2 bases, and 8 bases stayed unmatched. Germline V gives CDR1 DFQATT, CDR2 SNEGSKA (reference sequence). This CDR3 contains 16 residues. The CDR3 sequence is CSAKQGGGPYNSPLHF. The sequenced CDR3 bases are TGCAGTGCTAAGCAGGGGGGTGGGCCCTATAATTCACCC.